This T cell receptor (beta chain) came from a study of beta chain features in type 1 diabetes. About the study: Examined across all samples were some 110 million sorted cells.

Isolated RNA was reverse transcribed in full, so expressed TCRB transcripts were sequenced. Here immunoSEQ multiplex PCR was the method, and the copy in TCRdb shows in-frame clones only, minus some. This table holds fewer than 250,000 clones, about 63% found once. This clone was seen more than once but under ten times. Sequenced input: naive CD4+ T cells from blood. The sequence was collected from a man aged 25-45 years in good health.

CDR3 residues: CSVEWSKSDEQFF. In DNA, the CDR3 is TGCAGCGTTGAATGGTCTAAGTCGGATGAGCAGTTCTTC. The rearrangement uses TRBV29-1 and TRBJ2-1; D remains unclear. CDR3 size: 13 residues. Per the germline V gene, CDR1 is SQVTM and CDR2 is ANQGSEA. V was clipped by 2 bases and J by 8 bases, with 13 bases between them.